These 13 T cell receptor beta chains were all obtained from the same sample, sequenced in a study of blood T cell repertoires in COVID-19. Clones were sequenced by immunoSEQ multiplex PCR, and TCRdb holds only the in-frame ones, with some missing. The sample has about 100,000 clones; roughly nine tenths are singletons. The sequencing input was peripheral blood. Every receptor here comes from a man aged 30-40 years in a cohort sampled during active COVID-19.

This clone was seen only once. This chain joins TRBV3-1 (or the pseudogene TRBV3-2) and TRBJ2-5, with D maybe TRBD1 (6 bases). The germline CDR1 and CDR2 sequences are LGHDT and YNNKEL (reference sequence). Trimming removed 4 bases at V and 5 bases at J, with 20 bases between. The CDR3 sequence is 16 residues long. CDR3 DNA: TGTGCCAGCAGCCGCCAGACAGGACGCTGGTTGGAGACCCAGTACTTC. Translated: CASSRQTGRWLETQYF.

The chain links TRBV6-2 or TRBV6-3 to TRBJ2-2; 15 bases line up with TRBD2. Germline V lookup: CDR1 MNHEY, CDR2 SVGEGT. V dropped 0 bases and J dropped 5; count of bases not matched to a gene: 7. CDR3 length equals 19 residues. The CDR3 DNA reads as TGTGCCAGCAGTTACTCTGGACTAGCGGGGGGGCCGTGGACCGGGGAGCTGTTTTTT. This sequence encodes CASSYSGLAGGPWTGELFF.

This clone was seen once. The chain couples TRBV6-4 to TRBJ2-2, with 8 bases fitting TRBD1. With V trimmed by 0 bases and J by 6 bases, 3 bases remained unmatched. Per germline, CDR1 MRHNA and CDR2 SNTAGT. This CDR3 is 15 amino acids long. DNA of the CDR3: TGTGCCAGCAGTGACTCCCGGACAGGGTCCGGGGAGCTGTTTTTT. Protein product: CASSDSRTGSGELFF.

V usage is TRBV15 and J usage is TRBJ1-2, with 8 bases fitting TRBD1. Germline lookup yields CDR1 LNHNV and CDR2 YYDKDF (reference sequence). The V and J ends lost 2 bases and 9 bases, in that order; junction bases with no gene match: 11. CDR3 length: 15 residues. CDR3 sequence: CATSRKDTGGASYTF. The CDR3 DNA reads TGTGCCACCAGCAGAAAGGATACAGGGGGGGCTAGCTACACCTTC.

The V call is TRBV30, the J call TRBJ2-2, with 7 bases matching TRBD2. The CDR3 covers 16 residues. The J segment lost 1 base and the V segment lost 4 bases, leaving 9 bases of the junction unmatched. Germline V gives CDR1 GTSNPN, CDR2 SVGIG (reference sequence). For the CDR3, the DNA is TGTGCCTGGACCCAAAAGCGGGGAGGGAACACCGGGGAGCTGTTTTTT. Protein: CAWTQKRGGNTGELFF.

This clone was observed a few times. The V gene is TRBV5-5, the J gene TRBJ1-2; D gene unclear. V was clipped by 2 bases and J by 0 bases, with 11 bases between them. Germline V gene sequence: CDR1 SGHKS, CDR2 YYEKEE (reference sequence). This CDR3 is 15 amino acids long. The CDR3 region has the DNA TGTGCCAGCAGCTTAGGCGGAGGTGCTAACTATGGCTACACCTTC. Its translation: CASSLGGGANYGYTF.

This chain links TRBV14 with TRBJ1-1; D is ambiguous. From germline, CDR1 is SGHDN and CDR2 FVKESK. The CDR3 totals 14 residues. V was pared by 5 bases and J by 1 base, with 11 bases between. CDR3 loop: CASSIQPGNTEAFF. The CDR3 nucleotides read TGTGCCAGCAGCATCCAACCAGGGAACACTGAAGCTTTCTTT.

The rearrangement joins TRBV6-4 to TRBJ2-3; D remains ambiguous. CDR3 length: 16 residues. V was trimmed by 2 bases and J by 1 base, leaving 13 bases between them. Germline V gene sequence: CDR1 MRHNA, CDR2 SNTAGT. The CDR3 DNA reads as TGTGCCAGCAGTGACCGCGGCCGACTTGGCACAGATACGCAGTATTTT. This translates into CASSDRGRLGTDTQYF.

The CDR3 nucleotides read TGTGCCAGCGGCCTGGGACAGGGTTATGCAGATACGCAGTATTTT. This encodes CASGLGQGYADTQYF. The chain combines TRBV6-2 or TRBV6-3 with TRBJ2-3; TRBD1 matches 9 bases. Germline V gene lookup returns CDR1 MNHEY and CDR2 SVGEGT. The CDR3 has 15 amino acids. The V segment lost 8 bases and the J segment 4 bases; nucleotides outside the gene matches: 10.

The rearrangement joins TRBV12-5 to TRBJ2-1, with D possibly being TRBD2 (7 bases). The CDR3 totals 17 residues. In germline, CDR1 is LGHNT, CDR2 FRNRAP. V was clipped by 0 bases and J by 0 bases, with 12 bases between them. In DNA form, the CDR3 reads TGTGCTAGTGGTTTGGTGGGGGGGGCAGCCTCCTACAATGAGCAGTTCTTC. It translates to CASGLVGGAASYNEQFF.

For the CDR3, the DNA is TGTGCCAGCGGGGGGGGCATTTCACCCCTCCACTTT. This gives the protein CASGGGISPLHF. The chain employs TRBV27 and TRBJ1-6; perhaps TRBD1 as D (6 bases). The germline V and J ends were trimmed by 8 bases and 9 bases, with 11 bases remaining between them. This CDR3 has 12 residues. Germline V gene data show CDR1 as MNHEY and CDR2 as SMNVEV (reference sequence).

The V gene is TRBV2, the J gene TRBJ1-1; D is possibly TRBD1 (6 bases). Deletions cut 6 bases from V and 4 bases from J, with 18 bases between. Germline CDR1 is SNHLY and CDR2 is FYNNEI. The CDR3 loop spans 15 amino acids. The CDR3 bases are TGTGCCAGCAGGGACCCGGGGGGCGTTCTCACTGAAGCTTTCTTT. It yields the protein CASRDPGGVLTEAFF. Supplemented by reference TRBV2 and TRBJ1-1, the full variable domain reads EPEVTQTPSHQVTQMGQEVILRCVPISNHLYFYWYRQILGQKVEFLVSFYNNEISEKSEIFDDQFSVERPDGSNFTLKIRSTKLEDSAMYFCASRDPGGVLTEAFFGQGTRLTVV.

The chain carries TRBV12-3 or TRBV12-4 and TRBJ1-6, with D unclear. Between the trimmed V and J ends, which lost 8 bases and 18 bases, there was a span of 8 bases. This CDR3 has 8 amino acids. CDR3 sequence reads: CASFPPHF. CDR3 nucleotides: TGTGCCAGCTTTCCTCCCCACTTT.